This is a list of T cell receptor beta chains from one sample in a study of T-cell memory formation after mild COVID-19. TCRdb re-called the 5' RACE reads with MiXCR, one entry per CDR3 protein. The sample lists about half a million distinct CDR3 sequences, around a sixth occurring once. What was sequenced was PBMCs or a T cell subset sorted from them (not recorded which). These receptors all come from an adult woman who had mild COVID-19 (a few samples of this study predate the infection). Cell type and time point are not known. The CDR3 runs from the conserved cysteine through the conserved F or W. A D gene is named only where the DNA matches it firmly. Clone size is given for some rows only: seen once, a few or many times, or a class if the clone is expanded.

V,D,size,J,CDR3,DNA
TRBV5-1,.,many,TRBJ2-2,CASSLRVSTGELFF,TGCGCCAGCAGCTTACGAGTTTCAACCGGGGAGCTGTTTTTT
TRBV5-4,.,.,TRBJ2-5,CASSWYLARETQYF,TGTGCCAGCAGCTGGTACTTGGCCAGAGAGACCCAGTACTTC
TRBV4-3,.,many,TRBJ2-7,CASSQVWGRNSYEQYF,TGCGCCAGCAGCCAAGTGTGGGGGAGGAACTCCTACGAGCAGTACTTC
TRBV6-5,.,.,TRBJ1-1,CASIPGVFTEAFF,TGTGCCAGCATTCCAGGGGTATTTACTGAAGCTTTCTTT
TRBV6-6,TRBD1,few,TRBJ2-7,CASSYLGQGHEQYF,TGTGCCAGCAGTTACCTTGGACAGGGCCACGAGCAGTACTTC
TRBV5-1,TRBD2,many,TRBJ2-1,CASSFAGGPRNEQFF,TGCGCCAGCAGCTTCGCGGGGGGGCCGAGGAATGAGCAGTTCTTC
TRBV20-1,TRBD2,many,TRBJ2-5,CSAREPSGLGQYF,TGCAGTGCTAGAGAGCCTAGCGGCTTAGGCCAGTACTTC
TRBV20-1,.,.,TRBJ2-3,CSASNPGGMLDTQYF,TGCAGTGCTAGCAACCCCGGGGGCATGTTAGATACGCAGTATTTT
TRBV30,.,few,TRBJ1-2,CAWSIPGANYGYTF,TGTGCCTGGAGTATACCCGGGGCTAACTATGGCTACACCTTC
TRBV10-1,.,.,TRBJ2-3,CASIRADTQYF,TGCGCCAGCATCCGGGCAGATACGCAGTATTTT
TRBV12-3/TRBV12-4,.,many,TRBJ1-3,CASSFWQGSSGNTIYF,TGTGCCAGCAGTTTCTGGCAGGGGAGCTCTGGAAACACCATATATTTT
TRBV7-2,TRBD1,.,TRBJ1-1,CASSLPPTGGMNTEAFF,TGTGCCAGCAGCTTACCCCCGACAGGGGGTATGAACACTGAAGCTTTCTTT
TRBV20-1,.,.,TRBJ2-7,CSARDQSDYEQYF,TGCAGTGCTAGAGATCAGTCAGACTACGAGCAGTACTTC
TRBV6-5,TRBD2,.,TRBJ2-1,CASSYGLGVLAGASYNEQFF,TGTGCCAGCAGTTACGGTTTGGGTGTCCTAGCGGGGGCCTCCTACAATGAGCAGTTCTTC
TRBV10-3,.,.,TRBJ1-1,CAIRQGNTEAFF,TGTGCCATCAGACAGGGCAACACTGAAGCTTTCTTT
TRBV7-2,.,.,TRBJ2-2,CASSLAAAVSNTGDLFF,TGTGCCAGCAGCTTAGCGGCGGCGGTCTCGAACACCGGGGATCTGTTTTTT
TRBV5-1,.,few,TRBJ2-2,CASSLEDYSNTGELFF,TGCGCCAGCAGTTTGGAGGATTATTCGAACACCGGGGAGCTGTTTTTT
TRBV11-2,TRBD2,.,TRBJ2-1,CASSISGGLHNEQFF,TGTGCCAGCAGTATTAGCGGGGGGCTACACAATGAGCAGTTCTTC
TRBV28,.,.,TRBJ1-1,CATGGLGTEAFF,TGTGCGACCGGGGGGCTGGGGACTGAAGCTTTCTTT
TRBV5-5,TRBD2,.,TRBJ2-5,CASSRFGSSGALKETQYF,TGTGCCAGCAGCCGATTTGGTTCTAGCGGGGCGCTTAAAGAGACCCAGTACTTC
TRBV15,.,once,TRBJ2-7,CATSRKQETYEQYF,TGTGCCACCAGCAGAAAACAGGAGACCTACGAGCAGTACTTC
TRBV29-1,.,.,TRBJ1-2,CSVSEGVGLIF,TGCAGCGTTTCCGAAGGGGTAGGCCTCATCTTC
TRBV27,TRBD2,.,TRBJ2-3,CASSLIGTSGDTQYF,TGTGCCAGCAGTTTAATTGGGACTAGCGGAGATACGCAGTATTTT
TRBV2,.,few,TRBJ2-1,CVSEPSWSSYNEQFF,TGTGTCAGCGAACCCTCCTGGAGCTCCTACAATGAGCAGTTCTTC
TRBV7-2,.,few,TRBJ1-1,CASSLGGPGATFF,TGTGCCAGCAGCTTAGGGGGGCCGGGTGCAACTTTCTTT
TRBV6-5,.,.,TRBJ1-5,CASSYSTEFNQPQHF,TGTGCCAGCAGTTACTCGACAGAGTTCAATCAGCCCCAGCATTTT
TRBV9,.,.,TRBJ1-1,CASKPGATHTEAFF,TGTGCCAGCAAGCCCGGGGCCACCCACACTGAAGCTTTCTTT
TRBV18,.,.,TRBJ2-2,CASSPMAVGELFF,TGTGCCAGCTCACCGATGGCCGTCGGGGAGCTGTTTTTT
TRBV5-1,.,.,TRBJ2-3,CASSSQDTQYF,TGCGCCAGCAGCTCACAGGATACGCAGTATTTT
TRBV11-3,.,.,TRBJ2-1,CASSLGRGYQDEQFF,TGTGCCAGCAGCCTCGGAAGGGGGTATCAGGATGAGCAGTTCTTC
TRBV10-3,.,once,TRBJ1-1,CAIREIVGSPEAFF,TGTGCCATCAGGGAGATTGTTGGTAGTCCTGAAGCTTTCTTT
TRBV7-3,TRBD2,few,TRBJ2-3,CASSPIAGGRTDTQYF,TGTGCCAGCAGCCCAATAGCGGGGGGACGCACAGATACGCAGTATTTT
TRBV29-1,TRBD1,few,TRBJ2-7,CSVRTGGRHYEQYF,TGCAGCGTTCGAACAGGGGGACGGCACTACGAGCAGTACTTC
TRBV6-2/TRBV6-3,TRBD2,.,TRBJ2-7,CASKAGVNHEQYF,TGTGCCAGCAAGGCGGGGGTAAATCACGAGCAGTACTTC
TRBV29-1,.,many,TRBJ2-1,CSVGPGKGNEQFF,TGCAGCGTTGGCCCAGGGAAGGGCAATGAGCAGTTCTTC
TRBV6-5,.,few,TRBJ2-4,CASSYSTGRDIQYF,TGTGCCAGCAGTTACTCAACGGGACGAGACATTCAGTACTTC
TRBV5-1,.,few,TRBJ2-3,CASTDTAGTDTQYF,TGCGCCAGCACCGACACGGCGGGCACAGATACGCAGTATTTT
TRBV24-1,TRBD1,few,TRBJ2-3,CATRETGGEDTQYF,TGTGCCACCAGAGAGACAGGGGGCGAAGATACGCAGTATTTT
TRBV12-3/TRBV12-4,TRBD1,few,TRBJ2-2,CASKPGQGAGELFF,TGTGCCAGCAAACCGGGACAGGGAGCCGGGGAGCTGTTTTTT
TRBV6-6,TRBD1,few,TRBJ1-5,CASSYRGQVDQPQHF,TGTGCCAGCAGTTATAGGGGGCAGGTGGATCAGCCCCAGCATTTT
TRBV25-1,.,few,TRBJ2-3,CASTKDREGANTQYF,TGTGCCAGCACCAAGGACAGGGAGGGTGCGAATACGCAGTATTTT
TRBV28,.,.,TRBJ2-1,CASSPVVAKNNEQFF,TGTGCCAGCAGCCCGGTGGTAGCGAAAAACAATGAGCAGTTCTTC
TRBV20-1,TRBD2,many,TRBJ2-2,CSARDPSLAGGTGELFF,TGCAGTGCTAGAGATCCTTCACTAGCGGGGGGCACCGGGGAGCTGTTTTTT
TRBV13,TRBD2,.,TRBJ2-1,CASSLVGGASVSEQFF,TGTGCCAGCAGCTTAGTCGGGGGGGCCTCCGTCAGTGAGCAGTTCTTC
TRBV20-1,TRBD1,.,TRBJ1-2,CSAMVTGGYGYTF,TGCAGTGCTATGGTGACAGGGGGCTATGGCTACACCTTC
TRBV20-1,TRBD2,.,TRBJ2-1,CACSAGGLVDEQFF,TGCGCCTGTAGCGCGGGGGGTCTGGTCGATGAGCAGTTCTTC
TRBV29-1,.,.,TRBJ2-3,CSVERGLAEISTDTQYF,TGCAGCGTTGAAAGGGGGCTAGCGGAAATCAGCACAGATACGCAGTATTTT
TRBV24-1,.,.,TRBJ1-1,CATSDVRNTEAFF,TGTGCCACCAGTGATGTCAGGAACACTGAAGCTTTCTTT
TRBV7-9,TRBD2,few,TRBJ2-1,CASSPLAGVTEQFF,TGTGCCAGCAGCCCATTAGCGGGAGTTACTGAGCAGTTCTTC
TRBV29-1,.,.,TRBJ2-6,CSVRDPGANVLTF,TGCAGCGTTCGGGATCCGGGGGCCAACGTCCTGACTTTC